This is a list of T cell receptor beta chains from one sample in a study of technical replicates of blood from several donors. Profiled with immunoSEQ multiplex PCR; TCRdb holds only in-frame clones, not every one. Of about 73,000 clones in the sample, approximately 90% were seen once. Material: PBMCs. The receptors here all came from a human donor in good health. Some clones in this sample may be carry-over from other donors' samples. CDR3s include the opening cysteine and the closing phenylalanine or tryptophan. The D gene is left open where the match is weak. Rows may omit the clone size; those that give it use once, few, many or a size class.

TRBJ1-6,.,TRBV2,.,TGTGCCAGCAGAGACAGAACTAATTCACCCCTCCACTTT,CASRDRTNSPLHF
TRBJ1-6,TRBD1,TRBV5-6,.,TGTGCCAGCAGCTCTAGGGGACAGGGGGCCTATAATTCACCCCTCCACTTT,CASSSRGQGAYNSPLHF
TRBJ1-3,.,TRBV14,.,TGTGCCAGCAGCAGCCCGGGCTCTGGAAACACCATATATTTT,CASSSPGSGNTIYF
TRBJ1-4,.,TRBV6-5,.,TGTGCCAGCTCCGGGGGGAAGAATGAAAAACTGTTTTTT,CASSGGKNEKLFF
TRBJ1-2,.,TRBV27,.,TGTGCCAGCAGTTTATCAGCAGAGGTCTATGGCTACACCTTC,CASSLSAEVYGYTF
TRBJ2-1,.,TRBV11-2,.,TGTGCCAGCAGCGCGGGACAGAACAATGAGCAGTTCTTC,CASSAGQNNEQFF
TRBJ1-2,.,TRBV5-1,.,TGCGCCAGCAGCTTGGTCCCAGGGACTAGGGGCTACACCTTC,CASSLVPGTRGYTF
TRBJ2-4,.,TRBV5-1,.,TGCGCCAGCAGCTTGGAAGGGGACATTCAGTACTTC,CASSLEGDIQYF
TRBJ1-1,.,TRBV2,.,TGTGCCAGCAGTATGCAGGGCAGCATGAACACTGAAGCTTTCTTT,CASSMQGSMNTEAFF
TRBJ2-5,.,TRBV7-7,.,TGTGCCAGCAGCTTTAGGAGGGACCAAGAGACCCAGTACTTC,CASSFRRDQETQYF
TRBJ2-7,TRBD2,TRBV5-6,.,TGTGCCAGCAGACTAGCGGGGGGAACCTACGAGCAGTACTTC,CASRLAGGTYEQYF
TRBJ2-1,.,TRBV6-6,.,TGTGCCAGCAGCCAACGGTCTGGGAGCTCCTACAATGAGCAGTTCTTC,CASSQRSGSSYNEQFF
TRBJ1-1,.,TRBV28,.,TGTGCCAGCACCCCCGTTGGCAGGGACACTGAAGCTTTCTTT,CASTPVGRDTEAFF
TRBJ1-2,.,TRBV7-2,.,TGTGCCAGCAGCTTACCCAATCCCTATGGCTACACCTTC,CASSLPNPYGYTF
TRBJ2-5,.,TRBV9,.,TGTGCCAGCAGCGTGGGGGGGGCCGGACAAGAGACCCAGTACTTC,CASSVGGAGQETQYF
TRBJ2-7,TRBD2,TRBV2,.,TGTGCCAGCAGTCCGGGACTAGCGGGCTCTCTGAACTTC,CASSPGLAGSLNF
TRBJ1-5,.,TRBV7-9,.,TGTGCCAGCAGATTCCCTCGCGCGGGAAATAGCAATCAGCCCCAGCATTTT,CASRFPRAGNSNQPQHF
TRBJ2-4,.,TRBV30,.,TGTGCCTGGAGTGTACGCAGGGGGGACATTCAGTACTTC,CAWSVRRGDIQYF
TRBJ2-3,TRBD1,TRBV2,.,TGTGCCAGCAGGGGGACAGGGGGCCCCACAGATACGCAGTATTTT,CASRGTGGPTDTQYF
TRBJ2-7,.,TRBV11-1,.,TGTGCCAGCAGCTTAGGAGCCATCTCCGAGCAGTACTTC,CASSLGAISEQYF
TRBJ1-2,.,TRBV18,once,TGTGCCAGCTCCCCGGGGCCGGGGGACTATGGCTACACCTTC,CASSPGPGDYGYTF
TRBJ2-7,TRBD1,TRBV15,once,TGTGCCACCAGCAGAGATCTCTGGGACAGGGGATCCTACGAGCAGTACTTC,CATSRDLWDRGSYEQYF
TRBJ2-3,.,TRBV5-4,.,TGTGCCAGCAGCTTGTTGGCTAGCGGCACAGATACGCAGTATTTT,CASSLLASGTDTQYF
TRBJ2-7,.,TRBV7-9,.,TGTGCCAGCAGCTTAAATCAGGGCGCCTACGAGCAGTACTTC,CASSLNQGAYEQYF
TRBJ2-3,TRBD2,TRBV6-7,.,TGTGCCAGCAGTTACCAGACTAGCGGGGACTCTAATACGCAGTATTTT,CASSYQTSGDSNTQYF
TRBJ2-7,.,TRBV7-3,.,TGTGCCAGCAGCCACAGCGGAGGTTCGTACGAGCAGTACTTC,CASSHSGGSYEQYF